Here is one T cell receptor beta chain with its context. The data originate from a study of control samples from healthy donors and cancer patients. This CDR3 comprises 15 residues. After removal of 2 bases from V and 6 bases from J, the junction contained 7 bases not matched to a gene. Germline V gives CDR1 SGDLS, CDR2 YYNGEE. The table came from immunoSEQ multiplex PCR; TCRdb's copy has only in-frame clones and leaves some out. This sample has around 79,000 clones, with over 85% found just once. The chain is built from TRBV9 and TRBJ2-5; 10 nucleotides align to TRBD2. Sequencing was performed on PBMCs. The source of this sequence is a woman between 35 and 50 years old with lung cancer. CDR3 protein: CASSVSSGGLQTQYF. CDR3 nucleotides: TGTGCCAGCAGCGTGTCTAGCGGGGGCTTGCAGACCCAGTACTTC.